This T cell receptor (beta chain) comes out of a study of shared clonotypes between healthy human individuals. Clones were read by immunoSEQ multiplex PCR, and TCRdb kept only the in-frame ones, dropping some. The sample carries about 680,000 clones, around 72% recorded once. The germline gives CDR1 MDHEN, CDR2 SYDVKM. CDR3 length equals 19 residues. Trimming removed 3 bases from V and 7 bases from J; junction bases left unmatched: 19. The sequenced sample was memory CD4+ T cells sorted from blood. As for subset: CD45RA-negative fraction. The receptor's source is a woman aged 25 to 45 in good health. The V call is TRBV28, the J call TRBJ2-2; 8 nucleotides line up with TRBD2. The CDR3: CASSLRGAVREGQSGELFF. The CDR3 DNA reads TGTGCCAGCAGTTTGAGGGGTGCTGTCCGGGAGGGCCAGAGCGGGGAGCTGTTTTTT.